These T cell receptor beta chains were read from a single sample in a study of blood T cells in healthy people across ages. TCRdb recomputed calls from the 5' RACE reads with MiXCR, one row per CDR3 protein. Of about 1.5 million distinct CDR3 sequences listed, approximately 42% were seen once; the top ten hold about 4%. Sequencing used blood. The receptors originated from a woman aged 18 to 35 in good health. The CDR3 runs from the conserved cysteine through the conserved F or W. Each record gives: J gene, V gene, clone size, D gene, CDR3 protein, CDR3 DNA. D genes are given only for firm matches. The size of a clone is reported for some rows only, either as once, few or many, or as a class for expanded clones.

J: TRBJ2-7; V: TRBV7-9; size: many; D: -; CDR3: CASSLAVGTTYEQYF; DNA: TGTGCCAGCAGCTTAGCGGTTGGAACTACCTACGAGCAGTACTTC
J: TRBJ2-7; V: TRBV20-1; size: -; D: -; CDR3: CSARDRSSDYEQYF; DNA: TGCAGTGCTAGAGATCGGTCTAGCGACTACGAGCAGTACTTC
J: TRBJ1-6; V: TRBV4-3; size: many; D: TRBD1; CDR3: CASSQWDRGDSPLHF; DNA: TGCGCCAGCAGCCAGTGGGACAGGGGCGATTCACCCCTCCACTTT
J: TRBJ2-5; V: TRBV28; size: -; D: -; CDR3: CASRLTGAQETQYF; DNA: TGTGCCAGCAGGTTGACAGGAGCACAAGAGACCCAGTACTTC
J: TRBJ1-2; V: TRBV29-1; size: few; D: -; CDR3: CSGSVGEADYTF; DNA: TGCAGCGGATCGGTCGGGGAAGCTGACTACACCTTC
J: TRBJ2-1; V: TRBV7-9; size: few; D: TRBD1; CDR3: CASSFPGQSEQFF; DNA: TGTGCCAGCAGCTTCCCGGGACAGAGTGAGCAGTTCTTC
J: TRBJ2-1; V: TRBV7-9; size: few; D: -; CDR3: CASSDSAKSSYNEQFF; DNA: TGTGCCAGCAGCGACTCGGCCAAGAGTTCCTACAATGAGCAGTTCTTC
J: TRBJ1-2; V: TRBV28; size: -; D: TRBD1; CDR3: CASSPTWDRGYGYTF; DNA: TGTGCCAGCAGTCCCACCTGGGACAGGGGATATGGCTACACCTTC
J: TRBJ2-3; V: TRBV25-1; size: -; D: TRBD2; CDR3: CASSGWGGDRTDTQYF; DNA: TGTGCCAGCAGTGGATGGGGGGGGGACCGCACAGATACGCAGTATTTT
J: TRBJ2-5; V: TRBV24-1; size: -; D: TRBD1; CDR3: CATSSATGVGETQYF; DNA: TGTGCCACCAGCTCGGCAACAGGGGTTGGAGAGACCCAGTACTTC
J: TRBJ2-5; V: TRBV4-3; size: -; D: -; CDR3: CASSQRLRVQETQYF; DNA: TGCGCCAGCAGCCAACGCCTCAGGGTCCAAGAGACCCAGTACTTC
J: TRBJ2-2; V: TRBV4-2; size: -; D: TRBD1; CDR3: CASSDGTGETGELFF; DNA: TGTGCCAGCAGCGACGGGACAGGGGAGACCGGGGAGCTGTTTTTT
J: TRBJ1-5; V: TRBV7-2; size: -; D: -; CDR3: CASSLDGHNQPQHF; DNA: TGTGCCAGCAGCTTGGACGGGCACAATCAGCCCCAGCATTTT
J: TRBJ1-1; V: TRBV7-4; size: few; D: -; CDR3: CASSLGGDLDTEAFF; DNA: TGTGCCAGCAGCTTAGGCGGGGATCTGGACACTGAAGCTTTCTTT
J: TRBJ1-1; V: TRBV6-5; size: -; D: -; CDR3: CASSYLGGFGAFF; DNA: TGTGCCAGCAGTTACTTGGGGGGCTTTGGAGCTTTCTTT
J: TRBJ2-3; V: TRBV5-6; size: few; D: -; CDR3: CASSGPGPSTDTQYF; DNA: TGTGCCAGCAGCGGACCGGGGCCCAGCACAGATACGCAGTATTTT
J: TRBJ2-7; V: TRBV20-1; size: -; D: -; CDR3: CSARQLSYEQYF; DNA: TGCAGTGCGAGGCAACTTTCCTACGAGCAGTACTTC
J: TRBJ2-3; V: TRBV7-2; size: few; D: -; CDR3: CASSFGGLDTQYF; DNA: TGTGCCAGCAGCTTTGGGGGCCTCGATACGCAGTATTTT
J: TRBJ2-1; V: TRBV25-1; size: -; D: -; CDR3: CASIGQGLLVSYNEQFF; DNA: TGTGCCAGCATTGGGCAGGGCCTTTTGGTCTCCTACAATGAGCAGTTCTTC
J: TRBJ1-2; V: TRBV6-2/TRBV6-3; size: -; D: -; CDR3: CASSYADRRGYTF; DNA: TGTGCCAGCAGCTACGCCGACAGGCGTGGCTACACCTTC
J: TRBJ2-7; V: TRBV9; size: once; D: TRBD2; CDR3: CASSVVDSGRYEQYF; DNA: TGTGCCAGCAGCGTAGTAGATAGCGGGAGATACGAGCAGTACTTC
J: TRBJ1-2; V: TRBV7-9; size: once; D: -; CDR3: CASSLAAINYGYTF; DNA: TGTGCCAGCAGCTTAGCGGCAATTAACTATGGCTACACCTTC